This T cell receptor (beta chain) was sequenced in a study of shared clonotypes between healthy human individuals. Study observations and caveats: In contrast to clonotypes shared by all four donors, non-shared clonotypes had lower generation probabilities.

Only in-frame clones appear in the TCRdb table, and some are missing; sequencing was by immunoSEQ multiplex PCR. The table records approximately 250,000 clones, 65% of them present only once. As regards this clone: Its specificity is not known.

Specimen: memory CD4+ T cells sorted from blood. The subset: CD45RA-negative fraction. This clonotype was sampled from a man aged 25 to 45 in good health.

The CDR3 bases are TGCGCCAGCAGCGTAGCGGGACGCCGTTTGGATACGCAGTATTTT. This gives the protein CASSVAGRRLDTQYF. The rearrangement uses TRBV5-1 and TRBJ2-3; 8 bases are shared with TRBD2. CDR3 length equals 15 residues. V dropped 4 bases and J dropped 6; count of bases not matched to a gene: 10. Looked up from germline, CDR1 is SGHRS and CDR2 is YFSETQ.